Presented here are 19 T cell receptor beta chains from one specimen sequenced in a study of T-cell reconstitution after alpha-beta-depleted transplantation in children. Library preparation (for TCRbeta) was performed with unique molecular identifiers. TCRdb analysed the PCR reads with MiXCR anew, one entry per CDR3 protein. Found here are a few hundred thousand distinct CDR3 sequences, approximately 9.7% of them singletons; the top ten hold about 5%. The sample in question was PBMCs from the stem cell graft donor, obtained from the stem cell graft. The source is a human donor who donated a stem cell graft to a child with SCID.

There are many counts of this clonotype. The chain employs TRBV5-5 and TRBJ1-1, with TRBD1 identical over 7 bases. CDR3 length equals 15 residues. Germline loops: CDR1 SGHKS, CDR2 YYEKEE (reference sequence). Trimming took 4 bases from V and 5 from J; bases not matched to a gene: 11. CDR3 bases: TGTGCCAGCAGCCCCCACGACAGGGCCGTTACTGAAGCTTTCTTT. This sequence encodes CASSPHDRAVTEAFF.

This clonotype was recorded a few times. The chain uses TRBV20-1 and TRBJ1-3; D remains unclear. Trimming shortened V by 3 bases and J by 0 bases, and 12 bases separated the two germline ends. The germline gives CDR1 DFQATT, CDR2 SNEGSKA (reference sequence). This CDR3 contains 15 residues. CDR3 sequence: CSASPKGVSGNTIYF. As DNA, the CDR3 is TGCAGTGCTAGTCCTAAAGGAGTCTCTGGAAACACCATATATTTT.

This clonotype was counted at least ten times. The chain recombines TRBV20-1 with TRBJ2-5; perhaps TRBD2 as D (6 bases). The CDR3 loop spans 13 amino acids. The V and J ends lost 4 bases and 5 bases respectively, with 14 bases between them. CDR1 and CDR2 from the germline V gene are DFQATT and SNEGSKA (reference sequence). This CDR3 reads CSAIGGHMETQYF. The CDR3 nucleotides read TGCAGTGCTATCGGGGGTCATATGGAGACCCAGTACTTC.

This clonotype was detected ten times or more. CDR3 nucleotide sequence: TGCGCCAGCAGCCAAGGTGAAACGGATGGCGATACGCAGTATTTT. Translation: CASSQGETDGDTQYF. J is TRBJ2-3 and V is TRBV4-3; D call uncertain. Germline V gene data show CDR1 as LGHNA and CDR2 as YSLEER. The V and J ends lost 1 base and 6 bases respectively, with 14 bases between them. This CDR3 has 15 residues.

This clonotype was seen many times. The CDR3 DNA reads as TGTGCCAGCAGCTTGGGACAGGGACCAAACACTGAAGCTTTCTTT. Translated, it gives CASSLGQGPNTEAFF. The rearrangement joins TRBV5-6 to TRBJ1-1; 7 nucleotides align to TRBD1. In germline, CDR1 is SGHDT, CDR2 YYEEEE. Trimming at V came to 0 bases and at J to 2 bases, leaving 4 bases not matched to a gene. CDR3 length: 15 amino acids.

This clonotype turned up a few times. The chain couples TRBV18 to TRBJ2-1, with 10 bases identical to TRBD2. This CDR3 spans 16 amino acids. Germline CDR1 reads KGHSH; CDR2 reads LQKENI. Unmatched junction bases numbered 4, after V lost 1 base and J lost 4 bases. The CDR3 region has the DNA TGTGCCAGCTCACCACTAGCGGGGGGCTTTTACAATGAGCAGTTCTTC. It is translated as CASSPLAGGFYNEQFF. Filled out from reference TRBV18 and TRBJ2-1, the complete variable domain reads NAGVMQNPRHLVRRRGQEARLRCSPMKGHSHVYWYRQLPEEGLKFMVYLQKENIIDESGMPKERFSAEFPKEGPSILRIQQVVRGDSAAYFCASSPLAGGFYNEQFFGPGTRLTVL.

The table lists this clonotype with many counts. The V and J genes are TRBV9 and TRBJ2-3; D not resolved. Germline V CDR1 and CDR2: SGDLS, YYNGEE. This CDR3 is 13 amino acids long. The V and J ends lost 1 base and 2 bases respectively, with 5 bases between them. Here the CDR3 reads CASSVTHTDTQYF. The CDR3 bases are TGTGCCAGCAGCGTAACCCACACAGATACGCAGTATTTT.

This clonotype was detected many times. This chain connects TRBV12-3 or TRBV12-4 to TRBJ1-1; 7 bases line up with TRBD1. The CDR3 is 12 residues long. The V gene end was trimmed by 6 bases and the J gene end by 7 bases; junction bases not matched to a gene: 5. The chain's CDR3 is CASSLDRDEAFF. CDR3 DNA: TGTGCCAGCAGCCTAGACAGGGATGAAGCTTTCTTT.

The V and J genes are TRBV28 and TRBJ2-1; the D gene is possibly TRBD1 (6 bases). The CDR3 covers 17 residues. V was cut by 2 bases and J by 0 bases, with 14 bases left in between. Germline loops: CDR1 MDHEN, CDR2 SYDVKM. The CDR3 here is CASSLIGRGSSYNEQFF. The CDR3 bases are TGTGCCAGCAGTTTAATCGGCAGGGGAAGCTCCTACAATGAGCAGTTCTTC.

This clonotype was seen at least ten times. The chain employs TRBV12-3 or TRBV12-4 and TRBJ2-2, with unresolved D. V gave up 6 bases and J gave up 6 bases, with 8 bases separating them. The CDR3 runs 12 residues. The CDR3 DNA reads as TGTGCCAGCAGGGACCGGGCCGGGGAGCTGTTTTTT. This encodes CASRDRAGELFF.

In this sample, this clonotype turned up a few times. The V and J genes are TRBV4-1 and TRBJ1-5, with 8 bases lining up with TRBD1. From germline, CDR1 is MGHRA and CDR2 YSYEKL. The CDR3 is 16 amino acids. Trimming took 4 bases from V and 6 from J; bases not matched to a gene: 11. The CDR3 coding sequence is TGCGCCAGCAGCCTGGGATATGGACAGGGCGCTCAGCCCCAGCATTTT. This translates into CASSLGYGQGAQPQHF.

This clonotype was recorded at least ten times. The chain links TRBV6-2 or TRBV6-3 to TRBJ2-5; the D is unclear. Germline values: CDR1 MNHEY, CDR2 SVGEGT. This CDR3 comprises 15 residues. V lost 6 bases to trimming and J lost 1 base, with 15 bases between them. CDR3 amino acids: CASSPSLGVQETQYF. The CDR3 DNA reads as TGTGCCAGCAGCCCTTCACTGGGTGTCCAAGAGACCCAGTACTTC.

This clonotype was counted at least ten times. This rearrangement joins TRBV9 to TRBJ2-1, with TRBD1 as a possible D gene (7 bases). CDR3 size: 17 residues. CDR1 and CDR2 (germline): SGDLS, YYNGEE. V was clipped by 3 bases and J by 9 bases, with 25 bases between them. CDR3 in DNA: TGTGCCAGCAGCGGGGGGGTCCCGCAGGGGGGTTTTAGTGAGCAGTTCTTC. Translation gives CASSGGVPQGGFSEQFF.

In this sample, this clonotype turned up a few times. This chain uses TRBV7-2 with TRBJ2-5; D possibly corresponds to TRBD1 (5 bases). V lost 1 base, J lost 5 bases, and 11 bases lay in between. Looked up from germline, CDR1 is SGHTA and CDR2 is FQGNSA. This CDR3 spans 14 amino acids. The CDR3 region has the DNA TGTGCCAGCAGCTTAGGGGGCAGGGTTGAGACCCAGTACTTC. It is translated as CASSLGGRVETQYF.

The genes are TRBV7-6 and TRBJ2-2; D may be TRBD1 (5 bases). Germline V gene lookup returns CDR1 SGHVS and CDR2 FNYEAQ. The CDR3 totals 16 residues. V was clipped by 1 base and J by 5 bases, with 14 bases between them. The DNA for the CDR3 is TGTGCCAGCAGCTTAGAATACAGGCATGGTACCGGGGAGCTGTTTTTT. Protein sequence: CASSLEYRHGTGELFF.

This clonotype was counted at least ten times. The chain uses TRBV10-3 and TRBJ2-3; 7 bases are shared with TRBD2. The germline CDR1 and CDR2 sequences are ENHRY and SYGVKD. With 4 bases clipped from V and 3 bases from J, the junction kept 7 bases outside the gene matches. This CDR3 contains 15 residues. The CDR3 loop reads CAISASGPPTDTQYF. CDR3 sequence (DNA): TGTGCCATCAGTGCTAGCGGCCCACCTACAGATACGCAGTATTTT.

The chain recombines TRBV29-1 with TRBJ1-2, with D unclear. CDR1 and CDR2 (germline): SQVTM, ANQGSEA. The CDR3 is made up of 10 amino acids. The V end was cut by 3 bases, the J end by 7 bases, with 6 bases between. The DNA for the CDR3 is TGCAGCGTTGACGCGTCTGGCTACACCTTC. The encoded protein is CSVDASGYTF. Full variable domain (missing parts from reference TRBV29-1 and TRBJ1-2): SAVISQKPSRDICQRGTSLTIQCQVDSQVTMMFWYRQQPGQSLTLIATANQGSEATYESGFVIDKFPISRPNLTFSTLTVSNMSPEDSSIYLCSVDASGYTFGSGTRLTVV.

This clonotype has a count of ten or more. The chain recombines TRBV20-1 with TRBJ2-5; 7 bases agree with TRBD1. The CDR3 covers 14 residues. V lost 5 bases to trimming and J lost 5 bases; unmatched junction nucleotides: 11. Germline assignment: CDR1 DFQATT and CDR2 SNEGSKA (reference sequence). The DNA of the CDR3 is TGCAGTGCTGAGGGGGCGTTTGGGGGTGAGACCCAGTACTTC. Protein product: CSAEGAFGGETQYF.

This clonotype occurred many times. This CDR3 reads CSAEGQVTYEQYF. CDR3 sequence (DNA): TGCAGTGCAGAGGGACAGGTCACCTACGAGCAGTACTTC. The chain carries TRBV20-1 and TRBJ2-7; 8 nucleotides align to TRBD1. V was pared by 6 bases and J by 2 bases, with 6 bases of the junction left unmatched. Per germline, CDR1 DFQATT and CDR2 SNEGSKA (reference sequence). CDR3 length equals 13 residues.